The entry that follows covers one T cell receptor (beta chain) sequence. Its antigen is currently unknown. A junction end diverges from the germline sequence, so it may reflect a read error. As for time point: after dendritic cell vaccination, including at tumor progression/relapse. This sample was included in a study of glioma-infiltrating T cells after dendritic cell vaccination. Looking at the study overall: Between the early 2000s and the early 2010s, patients got autologous tumor lysate-pulsed dendritic cell vaccines. Study-wide points: Complete blood and tumor specimen sets were limited to few patients.

The PCR used 60 V beta and 13 J beta primers. Method: immunoSEQ multiplex PCR; TCRdb's copy keeps in-frame clones and lacks some. The data show about 100,000 clones, about 85% seen once. The CDR3 runs 14 residues. CDR1 is SSHAT, CDR2 FNYEAQ, per germline (reference sequence). This rearrangement joins TRBV7-7 to TRBJ2-5, with D unclear. The sequence derives from a human donor with glioblastoma. The sequencing used blood, collected after dendritic cell vaccination. The CDR3, as DNA: TGTGCTAGCAGCTTAGGTCGACATCAAGAGACCCAGTACTTC. It encodes CASSLGRHQETQYF. Combining the CDR3 with reference TRBV7-7 and TRBJ2-5 gives the whole variable domain GAGVSQSPRYKVTKRGQDVTLRCDPISSHATLYWYQQALGQGPEFLTYFNYEAQPDKSGLPSDRFSAERPEGSISTLTIQRTEQRDSAMYRCASSLGRHQETQYFGPGTRLLVL.